This is a list of T cell receptor beta chains from one sample in a study of cytomegalovirus exposure and HLA in healthy donors. Assay: immunoSEQ multiplex PCR; the TCRdb copy retains only in-frame clones and omits some. The table includes fewer than 120,000 clones, around 87% detected once. Material for sequencing was PBMCs. The receptors here all came from a man aged 40-49 years in good health and CMV-seronegative. Each CDR3 is given with its conserved first and last residue. A D gene is named only where the DNA matches it firmly. Size is omitted from some rows. Given values are once, few, many or a class for expanded clones.

V: TRBV5-1
size: -
D: -
J: TRBJ2-1
DNA: TGCGCCAGCAGCCTCATTGCGGACAGCCCTTACAATGAGCAGTTCTTC
CDR3: CASSLIADSPYNEQFF

V: TRBV10-3
size: -
D: -
J: TRBJ1-2
DNA: TGTGCCATCAGTGAGGCAGGGGCTAACTATGGCTACACCTTC
CDR3: CAISEAGANYGYTF

V: TRBV6-5
size: -
D: -
J: TRBJ1-1
DNA: TGTGCCAGCAGTTACTCGACCGGGACTGAAGCTTTCTTT
CDR3: CASSYSTGTEAFF

V: TRBV2
size: -
D: -
J: TRBJ1-4
DNA: TGTGCCAGCAGTGATCGGTCTAATGAAAAACTGTTTTTT
CDR3: CASSDRSNEKLFF

V: TRBV5-6
size: -
D: -
J: TRBJ2-1
DNA: TGTGCCAGCAGCTTGGCCGTGCGCGGTGAGCAGTTCTTC
CDR3: CASSLAVRGEQFF

V: TRBV7-2
size: -
D: -
J: TRBJ2-3
DNA: TGTGCCAGCAGCCGGGAGGGGACAGGGATAGCGGATACGCAGTATTTT
CDR3: CASSREGTGIADTQYF

V: TRBV7-9
size: few
D: TRBD1
J: TRBJ1-2
DNA: TGTGCCAGCAGCTTAGTTGGGCAGGGGGATGGCTACACCTTC
CDR3: CASSLVGQGDGYTF

V: TRBV10-2
size: -
D: -
J: TRBJ1-1
DNA: TGCGCCAGCAAGGTATTCGGCGGCGATACTGAAGCTTTCTTT
CDR3: CASKVFGGDTEAFF

V: TRBV19
size: -
D: -
J: TRBJ1-5
DNA: TGTGCCAGTGAGGCGAATAGCAATCAGCCCCAGCATTTT
CDR3: CASEANSNQPQHF

V: TRBV29-1
size: -
D: TRBD1
J: TRBJ1-5
DNA: TGCAGCGTAGCCACGGGACAGCATCAGCCCCAGCATTTT
CDR3: CSVATGQHQPQHF

V: TRBV7-2
size: once
D: TRBD1
J: TRBJ1-5
DNA: TGTGCCAGCAGCATAGGACCTGACAGGGGTCTTAGTGCGCCCCAGCATTTT
CDR3: CASSIGPDRGLSAPQHF

V: TRBV19
size: once
D: TRBD1
J: TRBJ2-3
DNA: TGTGCCAGTAGTTCGAGGACAGGGGGCGCGGATACGCAGTATTTT
CDR3: CASSSRTGGADTQYF

V: TRBV7-2
size: -
D: -
J: TRBJ1-5
DNA: TGTGCCAGCAGCCCTGATCGTCAGCAGCCCCAGCATTTT
CDR3: CASSPDRQQPQHF

V: TRBV6-5
size: few
D: -
J: TRBJ2-3
DNA: TGTGCCAGCAGTTACTCGTGGAGTACAGATACGCAGTATTTT
CDR3: CASSYSWSTDTQYF

V: TRBV4-2
size: -
D: -
J: TRBJ1-5
DNA: TGTGCCAGCAGCCAACTTTTCAGTCAGCCCCAGCATTTT
CDR3: CASSQLFSQPQHF

V: TRBV10-3
size: -
D: TRBD2
J: TRBJ2-3
DNA: TGTGCCATCAGCCTATTAGCGGGTACCACAGATACGCAGTATTTT
CDR3: CAISLLAGTTDTQYF

V: TRBV7-2
size: -
D: -
J: TRBJ1-1
DNA: TGTGCCAGCAGCTTAATCTCCGGACTCACTGAAGCTTTCTTT
CDR3: CASSLISGLTEAFF

V: TRBV6-5
size: -
D: TRBD1
J: TRBJ1-3
DNA: TGTGCCAGCAGTTACTTCAGGGGGGGAAACACCATATATTTT
CDR3: CASSYFRGGNTIYF

V: TRBV5-4
size: -
D: -
J: TRBJ1-2
DNA: TGTGCCACCACACATAGGACAGCACAGATTTATGGCTATGGCTACACCTTC
CDR3: CATTHRTAQIYGYGYTF

V: TRBV28
size: -
D: TRBD1
J: TRBJ1-5
DNA: TGTGCCAGCAGTTTACCTCGACAGGGCACAGACAACAATCAGCCCCAGCATTTT
CDR3: CASSLPRQGTDNNQPQHF

V: TRBV18
size: -
D: -
J: TRBJ2-7
DNA: TGTGCCAGCTCACTTCTGGCTGACGAGCAGTACTTC
CDR3: CASSLLADEQYF

V: TRBV7-9
size: -
D: -
J: TRBJ2-3
DNA: TGTGCCAGCAGCCCCCGGCTAGCGGATACGCAGTATTTT
CDR3: CASSPRLADTQYF

V: TRBV11-2
size: -
D: -
J: TRBJ1-1
DNA: TGTGCCAGCAGCTTAGGGTGGGGGCCAACTGAAGCTTTCTTT
CDR3: CASSLGWGPTEAFF

V: TRBV16
size: -
D: -
J: TRBJ2-3
DNA: TGTGCCAGCAGTCCAAGCGGCATCCGCACAGATACGCAGTATTTT
CDR3: CASSPSGIRTDTQYF

V: TRBV5-3
size: -
D: -
J: TRBJ2-3
DNA: TGTGCCGCCCCGGAGGAGCGCACAGATACGCAGTATTTT
CDR3: CAAPEERTDTQYF

V: TRBV18
size: -
D: TRBD1
J: TRBJ1-2
DNA: TGTGCCAGCTCACCGCTTGGAGGGGGCGTATACGGCTACACCTTC
CDR3: CASSPLGGGVYGYTF

V: TRBV2
size: -
D: -
J: TRBJ1-1
DNA: TGTGCCAGCAGTCCCCTCACAGCGGACACTGAAGCTTTCTTT
CDR3: CASSPLTADTEAFF